The present T cell receptor beta chain was sequenced within a study of blood T cell repertoires in COVID-19. Produced via immunoSEQ multiplex PCR; TCRdb's table is partial and in-frame only. The profile covers roughly 120,000 clones, with around four fifths appearing a single time and 7.5% to 10% taken by the ten largest. The germline CDR1 and CDR2 sequences are SNHLY and FYNNEI. V was cut by 4 bases and J by 9 bases, with 13 bases left in between. The CDR3 runs to 14 residues. The specimen was peripheral blood. The source is a woman between 35 and 50 years old with acute or convalescent COVID-19. This chain joins TRBV2 and TRBJ1-6, with D unclear. CDR3 bases: TGTGCCAGCAGTGTGACTGGTGACGCTTCACCCCTCCACTTT. This gives the protein CASSVTGDASPLHF.